The 26 T cell receptor beta chains below were found in one sample sequenced in a study of blood T cells in healthy people across ages. Sample-barcoded 5' priming and a J-beta primer mix drove a second PCR of about 6 to 12 cycles. TCRdb fed the 5' RACE reads into MiXCR, producing one record per CDR3 protein. Of some 640,000 distinct CDR3 sequences listed, 49% are singletons. Sequenced material: blood. The receptor set was obtained from a woman in her sixties or seventies in good health.

This clonotype came up a few times. V gene TRBV6-1 combines with J gene TRBJ2-7, with 9 bases fitting TRBD1. V gave up 1 base and J gave up 2 bases; unmatched junction bases: 3. Germline V gene sequence: CDR1 MNHNS, CDR2 SASEGT. The CDR3 sequence is 15 residues long. The CDR3 region has the DNA TGTGCCAGCAGTGAAGAGTGGACAGGGGCCTACGAGCAGTACTTC. Protein: CASSEEWTGAYEQYF.

The V call is TRBV9, the J call TRBJ1-1, with TRBD1 matching 7 bases. Trimming removed 3 bases from V and 1 base from J; junction bases left unmatched: 6. Germline V gene sequence: CDR1 SGDLS, CDR2 YYNGEE. This CDR3 spans 15 amino acids. Here the CDR3 DNA reads TGTGCCAGCAGCGGAGGGGGGACAGCGAACACTGAAGCTTTCTTT. Its translation is CASSGGGTANTEAFF. Full variable domain (rest looked up from reference TRBV9 and TRBJ1-1): DSGVTQTPKHLITATGQRVTLRCSPRSGDLSVYWYQQSLDQGLQFLIQYYNGEERAKGNILERFSAQQFPDLHSELNLSSLELGDSALYFCASSGGGTANTEAFFGQGTRLTVV.

The chain combines TRBV12-3 or TRBV12-4 with TRBJ2-7; possibly TRBD1 for D (5 bases). The CDR3 length is 16 residues. V lost 4 bases and J 9 bases, leaving 25 bases between the germline ends. CDR3 residues: CASSSSGSGVGGGQYF. DNA of the CDR3: TGTGCCAGCAGTTCATCAGGGTCTGGGGTGGGTGGTGGGCAGTACTTC.

V usage is TRBV14 and J usage is TRBJ2-5, with no clear D. The J call could be wrong; TRBJ2-7 is a better fit for the DNA end. The CDR3 consists of 17 residues. CDR1 and CDR2 (germline): SGHDN, FVKESK. The CDR3 DNA sequence: TGTGCCAGCAGCCAAGAAAGGAAGCAGAGATCTATCCACGAGCAGTACTTC. Encoded protein: CASSQERKQRSIHEQYF.

This rearrangement joins TRBV18 to TRBJ2-5; possible D gene TRBD1, 6 bases. CDR3 length: 14 amino acids. Germline V gene sequence: CDR1 KGHSH, CDR2 LQKENI. Deletions cut 3 bases from V and 4 bases from J, with 12 bases between. In DNA, the CDR3 is TGTGCCAGCTCACCCGGACAGTACACAGAGACCCAGTACTTC. Translated: CASSPGQYTETQYF.

This clonotype was observed a handful of times. V is TRBV20-1 and J is TRBJ1-5; 7 nucleotides agree with TRBD1. The CDR3 length is 14 residues. The V gene's germline CDR1 is DFQATT and CDR2 SNEGSKA (reference sequence). CDR3 residues: CSARGGGGNQPQHF. For the CDR3, the DNA is TGCAGCGCCCGAGGAGGGGGCGGCAATCAGCCCCAGCATTTT.

The chain uses TRBV20-1 and TRBJ2-7, with a weak D call TRBD1 (5 bases). The germline V gene encodes CDR1 DFQATT and CDR2 SNEGSKA (reference sequence). V was shortened by 1 base and J by 3 bases, with 13 bases between the two germline ends. The CDR3 loop spans 14 amino acids. The CDR3 spells CSARGGSFGYEQYF. The CDR3 DNA sequence: TGCAGTGCTAGAGGGGGCAGCTTCGGCTACGAGCAGTACTTC.

The chain couples TRBV11-2 to TRBJ1-3, with D unclear. CDR1 and CDR2 from the germline V gene are SGHAT and FQNNGV. The CDR3 loop spans 14 amino acids. The V and J ends lost 5 bases and 0 bases respectively, with 8 bases between them. DNA of the CDR3: TGTGCCAGCAGCGACGGGCGCTCTGGAAACACCATATATTTT. This codes for CASSDGRSGNTIYF.

This chain links TRBV7-3 with TRBJ2-2; perhaps TRBD2 as D (5 bases). Per the germline V gene, CDR1 is SGHTA and CDR2 is FQGTGA. The CDR3 covers 14 residues. The ends were cut back, 3 bases at V and 6 bases at J, with 11 bases in the middle. For the CDR3, the DNA is TGTGCCAGCAGCTTCGGGGTACGGGCCGGGGAGCTGTTTTTT. It codes for CASSFGVRAGELFF.

V usage is TRBV20-1 and J usage is TRBJ2-3, with a tentative D call TRBD2 (5 bases). Trimming stripped 3 bases from V and 5 bases from J, with 18 bases between. CDR1 and CDR2 from the germline V gene are DFQATT and SNEGSKA (reference sequence). CDR3 length: 15 amino acids. In DNA, the CDR3 is TGCAGTGCTAGTTCCCGAGCAAGGAGCGGAGATACGCAGTATTTT. Translation gives CSASSRARSGDTQYF.

V and J are TRBV7-3 and TRBJ2-7, with D possibly matching TRBD1 (6 bases). CDR1 and CDR2 (germline): SGHTA, FQGTGA. This CDR3 has 14 amino acids. Trimming took 2 bases from V and 5 from J, leaving 13 bases between them. The CDR3 protein is CASSLAGAQDEQYF. In DNA, the CDR3 is TGTGCCAGCAGCTTAGCAGGGGCTCAGGACGAGCAGTACTTC.

This clonotype has only a few counts. V and J are TRBV11-3 and TRBJ2-1; the D is unclear. Trimming left V 0 bases short and J 9 bases short, with 12 bases between. This CDR3 is built from 14 residues. CDR1 SGHNT and CDR2 YENEEA come from the germline V gene. The CDR3 here is CASSLDQGVGEQFF. The CDR3, as DNA: TGTGCCAGCAGCTTAGATCAAGGAGTTGGTGAGCAGTTCTTC.

This clonotype was observed a few times. The chain links TRBV5-1 to TRBJ2-1; D might be TRBD2 (6 bases). This CDR3 has 13 residues. V was trimmed by 0 bases and J by 7 bases, leaving 8 bases between them. In germline, CDR1 is SGHRS, CDR2 YFSETQ. This chain's CDR3 is CASSLAGRNEQFF. The CDR3 coding sequence is TGCGCCAGCAGCTTGGCGGGGAGGAATGAGCAGTTCTTC.

This clonotype came up a few times. The V call is TRBV5-5, the J call TRBJ2-7, with 7 bases identical to TRBD1. CDR3 length: 13 residues. V shed 4 bases and J 6 bases; nucleotides not matched to a gene: 7. Germline-derived CDR1 and CDR2 are SGHKS and YYEKEE (reference sequence). The CDR3 here is CASSKWTGGEQYF. For the CDR3, the DNA is TGTGCCAGCAGCAAATGGACAGGAGGCGAGCAGTACTTC.

This clonotype appeared once. The chain employs TRBV12-3 or TRBV12-4 and TRBJ2-3; 8 bases are shared with TRBD2. After removal of 5 bases from V and 3 bases from J, the junction contained 7 bases not matched to a gene. The length of the CDR3 is 15 residues. The CDR3 nucleotides read TGTGCCAGCAGTCGCAACGGGGGGGCGACAGATACGCAGTATTTT. The encoded protein is CASSRNGGATDTQYF.

The chain has TRBV19 and TRBJ2-1; D perhaps matches TRBD1 (6 bases). Germline assignment: CDR1 LNHDA and CDR2 SQIVND (reference sequence). The CDR3 extends over 13 amino acids. V was clipped by 4 bases and J by 6 bases, with 10 bases between them. In DNA, the CDR3 is TGTGCCAGTAGTACCCACAGGGCCAATGAGCAGTTCTTC. Its translation: CASSTHRANEQFF.

Regarding this clonotype: An end of the junction does not agree with germline; a read error may underlie this. The V and J genes are TRBV6-5 and TRBJ2-1, with unresolved D. The length of the CDR3 is 12 residues. Germline-derived CDR1 and CDR2 are MNHEY and SVGAGI. DNA for the CDR3: TGTGCCAGCAGTTACTGGAGAAATGAGCGGTTCTTC. Translating gives CASSYWRNERFF.

This chain links TRBV5-1 with TRBJ2-5, with 10 bases aligning to TRBD2. The last part of the DNA fits TRBJ2-7 better; the J call may be wrong. CDR1 and CDR2 from the germline V gene are SGHRS and YFSETQ. CDR3 length equals 16 residues. For the CDR3, the DNA is TGCGCCAGCAGCCCCCGTGGAGCTAGCGGGAGCCACGAGCAGTACTTC. Protein product: CASSPRGASGSHEQYF.

This chain connects TRBV28 to TRBJ2-7; D not resolved. This CDR3 is 13 amino acids long. The ends were cut back, 6 bases at V and 2 bases at J, with 11 bases in the middle. Germline V gives CDR1 MDHEN, CDR2 SYDVKM. CDR3 DNA: TGTGCCAGCAGATCCCTGGGTCCCTACGAGCAGTACTTC. Residues: CASRSLGPYEQYF.

The V gene is TRBV14, the J gene TRBJ2-7, with 9 bases lining up with TRBD2. V was clipped by 3 bases and J by 2 bases; unmatched bases: 2. CDR3 length: 14 amino acids. Germline CDR1 and CDR2: SGHDN and FVKESK. CDR3 nucleotide sequence: TGTGCCAGCAGCCAGCGGGAGGGCCCCTACGAGCAGTACTTC. This sequence encodes CASSQREGPYEQYF.

V gene TRBV11-2 combines with J gene TRBJ2-1; 10 bases line up with TRBD2. The junction had 11 bases not matched to a gene; V was cut back by 7 bases and J by 2 bases. CDR3 length: 17 amino acids. Germline-derived CDR1 and CDR2 are SGHAT and FQNNGV. CDR3 amino acids: CASTPRGTSETYNEQFF. The DNA of the CDR3 is TGTGCCAGCACTCCCCGGGGGACTAGCGAGACCTACAATGAGCAGTTCTTC.

The chain combines TRBV6-5 with TRBJ2-1, with TRBD2 matching over 7 bases. The CDR3 loop spans 14 amino acids. Germline CDR1 reads MNHEY; CDR2 reads SVGAGI. The junction had 4 bases not matched to a gene; V was cut back by 8 bases and J by 0 bases. The CDR3 here is CASGSGGSYNEQFF. The CDR3 DNA is TGTGCCAGCGGCTCGGGGGGCTCCTACAATGAGCAGTTCTTC.

Worth noting for this clonotype: A read error may explain this, as a much larger clone is one base away. The chain is built from TRBV12-3 or TRBV12-4 and TRBJ2-7; D uncertain. V was trimmed by 5 bases and J by 5 bases, leaving 19 bases between them. This CDR3 spans 15 amino acids. The CDR3 loop reads CASSQRADSSDEQYF. CDR3 nucleotide sequence: TGTGCCAGCAGTCAAAGGGCAGACTCAAGCGACGAGCAGTACTTC.

The chain recombines TRBV5-1 with TRBJ2-7, with D possibly being TRBD2 (6 bases). CDR3 length: 17 amino acids. The ends were cut back, 3 bases at V and 1 base at J, with 20 bases in the middle. Germline V lookup: CDR1 SGHRS, CDR2 YFSETQ. CDR3 residues: CASSWGVGGTLSYEQYF. The CDR3 DNA is TGCGCCAGCAGCTGGGGGGTTGGGGGAACCTTATCCTACGAGCAGTACTTC.

The chain uses TRBV6-2 or TRBV6-3 and TRBJ2-1, with D unresolved. TRBJ2-7 matches the DNA end more closely, so the J call is doubtful. The CDR3 covers 14 residues. CDR1 MNHEY and CDR2 SVGEGT come from the germline V gene. The CDR3 loop is CATTTEHFDNEQYF. The CDR3 DNA reads TGTGCCACTACAACAGAGCACTTTGACAATGAGCAGTACTTC.

This clonotype was observed a few times. The rearrangement links TRBV29-1 to TRBJ1-4, with 8 bases aligning to TRBD1. The germline gives CDR1 SQVTM, CDR2 ANQGSEA. Trimming removed 5 bases from V and 5 bases from J; junction bases left unmatched: 7. CDR3 size: 14 residues. The CDR3 spells CSVLPGTGNEKLFF. The CDR3 DNA follows: TGCAGCGTTCTACCCGGGACAGGAAATGAAAAACTGTTTTTT.